These 5 T cell receptor beta chains came from one sample sequenced in a study of shared clonotypes between healthy human individuals. Method: immunoSEQ multiplex PCR; TCRdb's copy keeps in-frame clones and lacks some. The data show 400,000 to 550,000 clones, 79% seen once. Input material: PBMCs. These receptors were taken from a middle-aged woman in good health. Some clones in this sample may be carry-over from other donors' samples.

The chain employs TRBV9 and TRBJ2-3; D gene unclear. The CDR3 loop spans 16 amino acids. Germline V lookup: CDR1 SGDLS, CDR2 YYNGEE. The ends were cut back, 0 bases at V and 3 bases at J, with 14 bases in the middle. In DNA form, the CDR3 reads TGTGCCAGCAGCGTAGAGGAGAGCCCGGAGACAGATACGCAGTATTTT. Translated, it gives CASSVEESPETDTQYF.

V usage is TRBV5-1 and J usage is TRBJ2-3, with D uncertain. The CDR3 has 13 amino acids. Germline CDR1 SGHRS, CDR2 YFSETQ. V was trimmed by 4 bases and J by 3 bases, leaving 9 bases between them. The CDR3 here is CASSLPETDTQYF. The CDR3 nucleotides read TGCGCCAGCAGCCTACCTGAGACAGATACGCAGTATTTT.

J is TRBJ2-7 and V is TRBV19; no definite D call. The CDR3 totals 14 residues. V lost 5 bases, J lost 0 bases, and 11 bases lay in between. Germline values: CDR1 LNHDA, CDR2 SQIVND (reference sequence). This chain's CDR3 is CASSPTLSSYEQYF. CDR3 nucleotide sequence: TGTGCCAGTAGTCCGACACTGAGCTCCTACGAGCAGTACTTC.

The chain joins TRBV4-1 to TRBJ2-6; 11 bases fit TRBD1. CDR1 is MGHRA and CDR2 is YSYEKL in the germline V gene. The CDR3 runs 18 residues. V shed 1 base, J shed 1 base, and the junction held 3 bases outside the gene matches. CDR3 coding DNA: TGCGCCAGCAGCCAAGCCGGACAGGGGGCGTCTGGGGCCAACGTCCTGACTTTC. It yields the protein CASSQAGQGASGANVLTF.

V is TRBV7-3 and J is TRBJ2-1; 8 bases map to TRBD2. The germline V gene encodes CDR1 SGHTA and CDR2 FQGTGA. CDR3 length: 15 residues. V trimming: 2 bases; J trimming: 6 bases; junction bases outside the gene matches: 6. The CDR3 protein is CASSLRLAGINEQFF. As DNA, the CDR3 is TGTGCCAGCAGCTTACGCCTAGCGGGCATCAATGAGCAGTTCTTC.